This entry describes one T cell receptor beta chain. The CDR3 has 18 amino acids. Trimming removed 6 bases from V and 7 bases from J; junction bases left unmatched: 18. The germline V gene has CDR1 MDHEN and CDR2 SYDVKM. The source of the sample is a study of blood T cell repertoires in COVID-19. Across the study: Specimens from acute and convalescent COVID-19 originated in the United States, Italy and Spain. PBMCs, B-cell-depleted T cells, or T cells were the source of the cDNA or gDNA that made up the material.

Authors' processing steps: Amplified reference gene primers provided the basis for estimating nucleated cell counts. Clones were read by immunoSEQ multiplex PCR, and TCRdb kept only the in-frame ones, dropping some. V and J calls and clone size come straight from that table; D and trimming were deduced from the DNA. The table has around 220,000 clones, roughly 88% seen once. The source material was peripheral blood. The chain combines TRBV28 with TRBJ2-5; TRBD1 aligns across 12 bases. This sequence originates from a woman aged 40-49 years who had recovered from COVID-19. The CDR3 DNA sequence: TGTGCCAGCAGCTCCGTATTAGTCCGGGACAGGGGGCGTGGGACCCAGTACTTC. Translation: CASSSVLVRDRGRGTQYF.